This entry lists 17 T cell receptor beta chains sequenced from one sample in a study of cytomegalovirus exposure and HLA in healthy donors. The PCR had 60 Vbeta and 13 Jbeta primers. The repertoire was sequenced with immunoSEQ multiplex PCR; TCRdb's copy has only in-frame clones and lacks some. The sample holds 95,000 to 100,000 clones, less than 80% seen once. The sample taken for sequencing was PBMCs. The origin of the receptors is a man aged 40-50 years in good health and CMV-seronegative.

This sequence joins TRBV7-2 and TRBJ1-3; D might be TRBD1 (5 bases). V was trimmed by 5 bases and J by 4 bases, leaving 15 bases between them. This CDR3 has 15 amino acids. Germline V gene sequence: CDR1 SGHTA, CDR2 FQGNSA. The CDR3 loop reads CASSRGGTGGNTIYF. CDR3 DNA: TGTGCCAGCAGCCGCGGGGGAACGGGGGGAAACACCATATATTTT.

This chain links TRBV5-1 with TRBJ2-1; 8 nucleotides align to TRBD2. After removal of 2 bases from V and 1 base from J, the junction contained 2 bases not matched to a gene. CDR3 length: 15 amino acids. Per germline, CDR1 SGHRS and CDR2 YFSETQ. CDR3 protein: CASSFTSGSYNEQFF. CDR3 nucleotides: TGCGCCAGCAGCTTCACTAGCGGATCCTACAATGAGCAGTTCTTC.

This clone was found a few times. The V call is TRBV6-5, the J call TRBJ1-3; a weak D match, TRBD1 (5 bases). Germline-derived CDR1 and CDR2 are MNHEY and SVGAGI. Trimming pared 0 bases from V and 2 bases from J, leaving 11 bases between. This CDR3 is 16 amino acids long. CDR3 sequence: CASSYSGVVAGNTIYF. The CDR3 DNA reads as TGTGCCAGCAGTTACTCAGGGGTCGTGGCTGGAAACACCATATATTTT.

The chain couples TRBV2 to TRBJ1-6; no clear D gene. The V end lost 3 bases, the J end lost 9 bases, and 15 bases lay between the germline ends. Germline CDR1 and CDR2: SNHLY and FYNNEI. The CDR3 spans 15 residues. DNA for the CDR3: TGTGCCAGCAGTGAGGAGGCGTCGGGCGTTTCACCCCTCCACTTT. Translating gives CASSEEASGVSPLHF.

This sequence joins TRBV4-3 and TRBJ1-4; 8 bases match TRBD1. This CDR3 region has 16 residues. V shed 0 bases and J 8 bases; nucleotides not matched to a gene: 8. CDR1 is LGHNA, CDR2 YSLEER, per germline. CDR3 in DNA: TGCGCCAGCAGCCAAGAGGGACAGGCTCCTCGCGAAAAACTGTTTTTT. Translated: CASSQEGQAPREKLFF.

V and J are TRBV18 and TRBJ2-5, with 7 bases lining up with TRBD1. The trim removed 3 bases at V and 5 bases at J, leaving 3 bases unmatched. CDR1 and CDR2 (germline): KGHSH, LQKENI. This CDR3 region has 13 residues. The CDR3 spells CASSPGQKETQYF. CDR3 bases: TGTGCCAGCTCACCGGGACAGAAGGAGACCCAGTACTTC.

The rearrangement uses TRBV5-4 and TRBJ2-3, with 10 bases lining up with TRBD2. Germline CDR1 reads SGHNT; CDR2 reads YYREEE (reference sequence). Trimming at V came to 4 bases and at J to 4 bases, leaving 12 bases not matched to a gene. The CDR3 runs 17 residues. CDR3 nucleotide sequence: TGTGCCAGCAGCCCACCTCGACGACTAGCGGGTTCAGATACGCAGTATTTT. Its translation is CASSPPRRLAGSDTQYF.

This rearrangement joins TRBV30 to TRBJ1-2; no clear D. The V end lost 3 bases, the J end lost 4 bases, and 15 bases lay between the germline ends. CDR3 length: 14 residues. The germline gives CDR1 GTSNPN, CDR2 SVGIG (reference sequence). The CDR3 here is CAWSAKAGSYGYTF. As DNA, the CDR3 is TGTGCCTGGAGCGCAAAAGCAGGCTCCTATGGCTACACCTTC.

Here the CDR3 DNA reads TGTGCCAGCAGTTTATGGAAGGGGCCGGGACAGGGAAACACTGAAGCTTTCTTT. Translation gives CASSLWKGPGQGNTEAFF. The chain recombines TRBV28 with TRBJ1-1; the match to TRBD1 covers 9 bases. The J segment lost 2 bases and the V segment lost 0 bases, leaving 10 bases of the junction unmatched. Germline loops: CDR1 MDHEN, CDR2 SYDVKM. The CDR3 loop spans 18 amino acids.

The chain links TRBV28 to TRBJ1-4; TRBD1 matches 12 bases. The CDR3 consists of 18 residues. Per the germline V gene, CDR1 is MDHEN and CDR2 is SYDVKM. V lost 3 bases and J lost 8; bases outside the gene matches: 13. DNA of the CDR3: TGTGCCAGCAGTTTGGGATCCGGGACAGGGGGCGGAAGGGAAAAACTGTTTTTT. This encodes CASSLGSGTGGGREKLFF.

This clone was counted only a few times. This chain joins TRBV5-1 and TRBJ2-6, with D unresolved. Germline V gene data show CDR1 as SGHRS and CDR2 as YFSETQ. Trimming left V 0 bases short and J 4 bases short, with 5 bases between. CDR3 length: 14 residues. In nucleotides, the CDR3 is TGCGCCAGCAGCTTGGGGGCAGGGGCCAACGTCCTGACTTTC. Protein sequence: CASSLGAGANVLTF.

This chain connects TRBV19 to TRBJ2-1; TRBD1 matches 8 bases. The germline gives CDR1 LNHDA, CDR2 SQIVND (reference sequence). Unmatched junction bases numbered 7, after V lost 0 bases and J lost 6 bases. There are 16 residues in the CDR3. The CDR3, as DNA: TGTGCCAGTAGTATAGATTTCGGGACAGGCGTCAATGAGCAGTTCTTC. It translates to CASSIDFGTGVNEQFF.

This clone appeared once. The chain uses TRBV9 and TRBJ1-1; no definite D call. CDR1 and CDR2 from the germline V gene are SGDLS and YYNGEE. This CDR3 spans 17 amino acids. V lost 0 bases and J 1 base, leaving 16 bases between the germline ends. The DNA of the CDR3 is TGTGCCAGCAGCGTAGCACCCCCCCAGGCGGGGAACACTGAAGCTTTCTTT. It translates to CASSVAPPQAGNTEAFF.

The rearrangement links TRBV18 to TRBJ1-1, with D possibly being TRBD1 (6 bases). Trimming stripped 3 bases from V and 1 base from J, with 9 bases between. Per germline, CDR1 KGHSH and CDR2 LQKENI. The CDR3 has 14 amino acids. The CDR3 DNA reads as TGTGCCAGCTCACCGGCGGGGGCGAACACTGAAGCTTTCTTT. Translation: CASSPAGANTEAFF. The entire variable domain, with the rest obtained from reference TRBV18 and TRBJ1-1, is as follows: NAGVMQNPRHLVRRRGQEARLRCSPMKGHSHVYWYRQLPEEGLKFMVYLQKENIIDESGMPKERFSAEFPKEGPSILRIQQVVRGDSAAYFCASSPAGANTEAFFGQGTRLTVV.

The rearrangement uses TRBV11-3 and TRBJ2-3, with 14 bases identical to TRBD2. This CDR3 spans 16 amino acids. V shed 4 bases, J shed 2 bases, and the junction held 2 bases outside the gene matches. Germline V gene data show CDR1 as SGHNT and CDR2 as YENEEA. The CDR3: CASSWGLAGDTDTQYF. The DNA of the CDR3 is TGTGCCAGCAGCTGGGGACTAGCGGGGGACACAGATACGCAGTATTTT. Together with reference TRBV11-3 and TRBJ2-3, the CDR3 gives the full variable domain: EAGVVQSPRYKIIEKKQPVAFWCNPISGHNTLYWYLQNLGQGPELLIRYENEEAVDDSQLPKDRFSAERLKGVDSTLKIQPAELGDSAVYLCASSWGLAGDTDTQYFGPGTRLTVL.

This sequence joins TRBV10-1 and TRBJ1-6, with 10 nucleotides matching TRBD1. The CDR3 extends over 14 amino acids. Germline V gives CDR1 WNHNN, CDR2 SYGVQD (reference sequence). J gave up 10 bases and V 9 bases, and 9 bases lay outside the gene matches. The CDR3 spells CARTFDRGHSPLHF. Written as DNA, the CDR3 is TGCGCCAGAACTTTTGACAGGGGGCACTCACCCCTCCACTTT.

The CDR3 here is CASSILAGASYEQYF. The CDR3 nucleotides read TGTGCCAGCAGTATACTAGCGGGGGCCTCCTACGAGCAGTACTTC. The chain has TRBV7-9 and TRBJ2-7; 11 nucleotides align to TRBD2. With 6 bases clipped from V and 0 bases from J, the junction kept 4 bases outside the gene matches. The CDR3 length is 15 residues. CDR1 is SEHNR, CDR2 FQNEAQ, per germline (reference sequence).